The clone carrying this T cell receptor (beta chain) has at least ten counts. Its antigen is unidentified. The sample originates from a study of T cell repertoires in cytomegalovirus infection. In the study overall: Evidence of both CMV infection and a matching HLA type came from public TCR beta signatures.

General study results and limits: Dominating the ex vivo response were TCR beta clonotypes that were CMV-specific and HLA-C-restricted. Accumulated public TCR beta family frequency recognized individuals carrying CMV together with the relevant HLA.

From the reads, TCRdb called clonotypes with MiXCR, one entry per CDR3 protein. The repertoire has roughly 760,000 distinct CDR3 sequences, approximately 40% of them found once; the top ten carry around 2.6%. Trimming left V 0 bases short and J 1 base short, with 15 bases between. The CDR3 runs 16 residues. CDR1 and CDR2 from the germline V gene are DFQATT and SNEGSKA (reference sequence). The sequence derives from a human donor in good health (CMV status not recorded). Some clones in this sample may be carry-over from other donors' samples. Sequenced input: PBMCs. The V gene is TRBV20-1, the J gene TRBJ1-1, with D possibly TRBD1 on 5 matching bases. The CDR3 DNA follows: TGCAGTGCTAGAGATTATCGTCAGGGCACGAACACTGAAGCTTTCTTT. It encodes CSARDYRQGTNTEAFF.